This T cell receptor (beta chain) was sequenced during a study of blood T cell repertoires in COVID-19. Study-level background: Specimens from acute and convalescent COVID-19 originated in the United States, Italy and Spain. T cells, B-cell-depleted T cells, or PBMCs supplied cDNA or gDNA.

Per the authors' pipeline: Estimates of nucleated cell counts were drawn from the amplification of reference gene primers. TCRdb's copy holds only in-frame clones and misses some; the assay was immunoSEQ multiplex PCR. The DNA was the basis for D and trimming; V, J and clone size are from that table. The table has about 300,000 clones, around 88% seen once. The trim removed 0 bases at V and 7 bases at J, leaving 12 bases unmatched. Germline CDR1 and CDR2: LGHNA and YNFKEQ. This CDR3 has 18 amino acids. Sequenced: peripheral blood. The chain links TRBV4-2 to TRBJ2-1; 10 nucleotides line up with TRBD1. The clonotype was recovered from a woman aged 45 to 65 with acute or convalescent COVID-19. In nucleotides, the CDR3 is TGTGCCAGCAGCCAAGAAACGGGATGGACAGGGGGGGAAAATGAGCAGTTCTTC. Residues: CASSQETGWTGGENEQFF.